These T cell receptor beta chains were read from a single sample in a study of OX40 agonist ivuxolimab in advanced cancers. Measured with immunoSEQ multiplex PCR; TCRdb has only the in-frame clones, and not every one. Of roughly 35,000 clones listed, less than 80% were seen once; the top ten hold around 13%. The starting material was CD4+ or CD8+ T cells sorted from blood, obtained in a trial of the OX40 agonist ivuxolimab. The receptor source for this set is an adult with an advanced solid tumor such as melanoma, head and neck, liver or kidney cancer. CDR3s include the opening cysteine and the closing phenylalanine or tryptophan. A D gene is named only where the DNA matches it firmly. Where a row states a size, it is once, few, many or the class of an expanded clone; other rows omit it.

D gene	clone size	V gene	J gene	CDR3 DNA	CDR3 protein
-	-	TRBV5-6	TRBJ2-7	TGTGCCAGCAGGGGCGGATATTCGAGCTCCTACGAGCAGTACTTC	CASRGGYSSSYEQYF
-	few	TRBV29-1	TRBJ1-1	TGCAGCGTTGTCCGGAAGACAGCCGGGGGGCTTGAAGCTTTCTTT	CSVVRKTAGGLEAFF
-	-	TRBV7-9	TRBJ1-6	TGTGCCAGCAGTTACGATGCGCCAAACCGCAATTCACCCCTCCACTTT	CASSYDAPNRNSPLHF
-	-	TRBV10-3	TRBJ1-1	TGTGCCATCAGAGGGATGGGGGACACTGAAGCTTTCTTT	CAIRGMGDTEAFF
TRBD1	-	TRBV12-5	TRBJ1-2	TGTGCTAGTGGTTTGGTACCAGGGGGCGGCTATGGCCACACCTTC	CASGLVPGGGYGHTF
-	-	TRBV28	TRBJ2-3	TGTGCCAGCAGTTTCGGAATTAGCACAGATACGCAGTATTTT	CASSFGISTDTQYF
-	-	TRBV19	TRBJ1-5	TGTGCCAGTAGCCCAAGCCGGGGGCACAATCAGCCCCAGCATTTT	CASSPSRGHNQPQHF
-	-	TRBV6-6	TRBJ1-1	TGTGCCAGCAGTTACTCGGACGCGTCTGAAGCTTTCTTT	CASSYSDASEAFF
-	-	TRBV6-1	TRBJ1-5	TGTGCCAGCAGTGAAACATATAGCAATCAGCCCCAGCATTTT	CASSETYSNQPQHF
-	-	TRBV7-8	TRBJ2-5	TGTGCCAGCAGCTCCGGACCGTGGGAAGAGACCCAGTACTTC	CASSSGPWEETQYF
-	few	TRBV5-1	TRBJ1-2	TGCGCCAGCAGCGACGGACTTTTGGGCTACACCTTC	CASSDGLLGYTF
-	-	TRBV19	TRBJ1-4	TGTGCCAGTAGTCTAAGGCACAACTTGCCGGAAAAACTGTTTTTT	CASSLRHNLPEKLFF
-	-	TRBV5-1	TRBJ2-2	TGCGCCAGCAGTCCGCGAGGGGGCGGGGAGCTGTTTTTT	CASSPRGGGELFF
TRBD2	-	TRBV19	TRBJ2-5	TGTGCCAGTAGTAGACTAGCGGGAATGTCAGAGACCCAGTACTTC	CASSRLAGMSETQYF
-	-	TRBV7-3	TRBJ1-1	TGTGCCAGCAGCCAGACGGTGAACACTGAAGCTTTCTTT	CASSQTVNTEAFF
TRBD2	-	TRBV5-1	TRBJ2-5	TGCGCCAGCAGCTTCGCCGGGACTAGCGGCTTGGAGACCCAGTACTTC	CASSFAGTSGLETQYF
TRBD2	-	TRBV19	TRBJ2-7	TGTGCCAGTAGTGCTACTAGCGGGGGCTACGAGCAGTACTTC	CASSATSGGYEQYF
TRBD1	-	TRBV6-6	TRBJ1-2	TGTGCCAGCAGCCCACAGGGGGGCTATGGCTACACCTTC	CASSPQGGYGYTF
TRBD1	-	TRBV5-1	TRBJ1-2	TGCGCCAGCAGCTTGCCCAGGGGGGGAGGAAACTATGGCTACACCTTC	CASSLPRGGGNYGYTF
-	-	TRBV6-1	TRBJ1-2	TGTGCCAGCAGTGAAAAGACAAGCTATGGCTACACCTTC	CASSEKTSYGYTF
-	-	TRBV6-5	TRBJ2-5	TGTGCCAGCAGTTACGGAAGCGGTTTCCAAGAGACCCAGTACTTC	CASSYGSGFQETQYF
-	-	TRBV6-1	TRBJ1-5	TGTGCCAGCAGTGAAGTCGGAAGTCGCCAGCCCCAGCATTTT	CASSEVGSRQPQHF
TRBD2	-	TRBV9	TRBJ2-1	TGTGCCAGCAGTGTCAAGGGAGGGTCTTACAATGAGCAGTTCTTC	CASSVKGGSYNEQFF
-	-	TRBV7-3	TRBJ1-3	TGTGCCAGCAGCTTAGGCGGCCACTCTGGAAACACCATATATTTT	CASSLGGHSGNTIYF
-	-	TRBV5-1	TRBJ2-4	TGCGCCAGCAGCGGTGACAGACTAGCCAAAAACATTCAGTACTTC	CASSGDRLAKNIQYF
TRBD1	-	TRBV7-2	TRBJ1-1	TGTGCCAGCAGCAGAACGCCGGGACAGGGGGCACGGACTGAAGCTTTCTTT	CASSRTPGQGARTEAFF
-	-	TRBV29-1	TRBJ2-7	TGCAGCGTCCCGGGACAGGGTCCGGGACTAGGCTACGAGCAGTACTTC	CSVPGQGPGLGYEQYF
-	-	TRBV5-5	TRBJ2-6	TGTGCCAGCAGCTTGGCGGACTCTGGGGCCAACGTCCTGACTTTC	CASSLADSGANVLTF
TRBD1	-	TRBV28	TRBJ2-7	TGTGCCAGCAGTTTAGGTATAGTCCGGACAGGGTACGAGCAGTACTTC	CASSLGIVRTGYEQYF
-	-	TRBV6-1	TRBJ2-3	TGTGCCAGCAGTGAAGCGTTCGGCGCCCTCTCTAGCACAGATACGCAGTATTTT	CASSEAFGALSSTDTQYF
-	-	TRBV6-6	TRBJ2-7	TGTGCCAGCAGTTACACCTCAGGGCAATCCTACGAGCAGTACTTC	CASSYTSGQSYEQYF
-	-	TRBV11-2	TRBJ2-2	TGTGCCAGCAGCACCCGGTTAGGTACCGGGGAGCTGTTTTTT	CASSTRLGTGELFF
-	-	TRBV7-9	TRBJ2-1	TGTGCCAGCAGCCCTCGGGGTACGGATGAGCAGTTCTTC	CASSPRGTDEQFF
-	-	TRBV27	TRBJ2-5	TGTGCCAGCAGTTTCCAAGAGACCCAGTACTTC	CASSFQETQYF
TRBD2	few	TRBV4-1	TRBJ2-1	TGCGCCAGCAGCCAAGGTCGGACTAGCGGGGGGGCAAATGAGCAGTTCTTC	CASSQGRTSGGANEQFF
-	-	TRBV15	TRBJ1-4	TGTGCCACCAGCAGAGATCAGGGAGCAACTAATGAAAAACTGTTTTTT	CATSRDQGATNEKLFF
-	-	TRBV5-1	TRBJ2-5	TGCGCCAGCAGCTTGGGACACTCAGGGGAGACCCAGTACTTC	CASSLGHSGETQYF
TRBD2	-	TRBV7-9	TRBJ2-7	TGTGCCAGCAGCCCCGGGGGGGCCCCAGTTAGGGTGTACTTC	CASSPGGAPVRVYF
-	-	TRBV5-8	TRBJ1-1	TGTGCCAGCAGCATCCTGGGGAGTAGTACGAACACTGAAGCTTTCTTT	CASSILGSSTNTEAFF
-	-	TRBV4-1	TRBJ2-5	TGCGCCAGCAGCCAAGATGGCAGGGGCACGGGGGAGACCCAGTACTTC	CASSQDGRGTGETQYF
-	-	TRBV4-1	TRBJ2-7	TGCGCCAGCAGCGACTTCAGCGAGCAGTACTTC	CASSDFSEQYF
-	-	TRBV11-3	TRBJ2-5	TGTGCCAGCAGCTTACGAGGGACTTCAGAGACCCAGTACTTC	CASSLRGTSETQYF
TRBD2	-	TRBV7-9	TRBJ2-1	TGTGCCAGCAGCGGACTAGCGGGGGACTACAATGAGCAGTTCTTC	CASSGLAGDYNEQFF
TRBD1	-	TRBV6-5	TRBJ2-3	TGTGCCAGCAGTTACTCACAGGGGTCAGATACGCAGTATTTT	CASSYSQGSDTQYF
-	-	TRBV11-2	TRBJ2-2	TGTGCCAGCAGTGGACTCCACGGGGAGCTGTTTTTT	CASSGLHGELFF
TRBD2	-	TRBV7-9	TRBJ2-7	TGTGCCAGCAGCCGAAGCTTTTCCGGGACTACCCCCTACGAGCAGTACTTC	CASSRSFSGTTPYEQYF
-	-	TRBV5-1	TRBJ2-7	TGCGCCAGCAGCTTGGTGGCTAGCTACGAGCAGTACTTC	CASSLVASYEQYF
TRBD1	few	TRBV5-4	TRBJ1-6	TGTGCCAGCAGCACCCGACAGGGTAATAATTCACCCCTCCACTTT	CASSTRQGNNSPLHF